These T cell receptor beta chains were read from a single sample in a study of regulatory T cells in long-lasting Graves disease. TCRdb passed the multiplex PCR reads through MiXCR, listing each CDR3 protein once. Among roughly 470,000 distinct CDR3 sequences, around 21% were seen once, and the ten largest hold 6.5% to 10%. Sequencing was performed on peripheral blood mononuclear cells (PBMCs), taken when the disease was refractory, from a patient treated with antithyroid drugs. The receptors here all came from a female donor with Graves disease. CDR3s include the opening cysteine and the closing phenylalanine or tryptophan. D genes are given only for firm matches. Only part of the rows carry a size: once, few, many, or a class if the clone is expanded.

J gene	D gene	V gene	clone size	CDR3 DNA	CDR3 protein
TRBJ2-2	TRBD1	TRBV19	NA	TGTGCCAGTAGTCCAACGCCGGGACAGGGGGCGAGGATCGGGCTGTTTTTT	CASSPTPGQGARIGLFF
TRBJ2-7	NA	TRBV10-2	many	TGCGCCAGCGCTATCGGGGCCCAATCCTACGAGCAGTACTTC	CASAIGAQSYEQYF
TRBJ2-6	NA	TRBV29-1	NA	TGCAGCGCCCTACGGGGATCTGGGGCCAACGTCCTGACTTTC	CSALRGSGANVLTF
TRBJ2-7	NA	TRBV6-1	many	TGTGCCAGCAGTGCGGGAGAGAGCTCCTACGAGCAGTACTTC	CASSAGESSYEQYF
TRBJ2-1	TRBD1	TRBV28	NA	TGTGCCAGCAGTTTAGCGACAGGGGGTCAGGATGAGCAGTTCTTC	CASSLATGGQDEQFF
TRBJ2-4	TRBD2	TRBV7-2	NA	TGTGCCAGCAGCCCCCCGGGAGGGGGGAAAACCATTCAGTACTTC	CASSPPGGGKTIQYF
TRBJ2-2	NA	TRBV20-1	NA	TGCAGTGCTAGGTCCCCACTTACCGGGGAGCTGTTTTTT	CSARSPLTGELFF
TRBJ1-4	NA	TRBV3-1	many	TGTGCCAGCAGCCAGACCGCCATTTCCGGAAAACTGTTTTTT	CASSQTAISGKLFF
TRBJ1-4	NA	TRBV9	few	TGTGCCAGCAGCGTAGGATGGTCAGCAGGGAATGAAAAACTGTTTTTT	CASSVGWSAGNEKLFF
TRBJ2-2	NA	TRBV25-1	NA	TGTGCCAGTGGATCAGTGGGTTGGAACACCGGGGAGCTGTTTTTT	CASGSVGWNTGELFF
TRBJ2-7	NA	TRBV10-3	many	TGTGCCATCAGTGGAGGTGGTCGGTCCCTCTCATACGAGCAGTACTTC	CAISGGGRSLSYEQYF
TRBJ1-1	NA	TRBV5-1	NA	TGCGCCAGCAGCTTCCCCAACGGCCCAGGAGGAGACGACACTGAAGCTTTCTTT	CASSFPNGPGGDDTEAFF
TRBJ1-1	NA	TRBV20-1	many	TGCAGTGCTAGAAGACGGGGTTCAACTGAAGCTTTCTTT	CSARRRGSTEAFF
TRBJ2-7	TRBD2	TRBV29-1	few	TGCAGCGTTGGCCGCGGGAGCTCCTACGAGCAGTACTTC	CSVGRGSSYEQYF
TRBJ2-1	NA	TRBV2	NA	TGTGCCAGCAGTGAAAACGATGGGCTCTCCCAGTTCTTC	CASSENDGLSQFF
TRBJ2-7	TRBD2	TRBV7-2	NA	TGTGCCAGCAGCTTAGCCCTCGGGAGGGCCTCCGCGGGGGCTAACGAGCAGTACTTC	CASSLALGRASAGANEQYF
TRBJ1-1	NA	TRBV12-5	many	TGTGCTAGTGGTTTGGTAGGGCGGGGGGGCGACACTGAAGCTTTCTTT	CASGLVGRGGDTEAFF